The 32 T cell receptor beta chains presented below share a single source sample, sequenced in a study of blood T cell repertoires in COVID-19. Method: immunoSEQ multiplex PCR; TCRdb's copy keeps in-frame clones and lacks some. Found here are hundreds of thousands of clones, more than 75% of them singletons; the top ten hold 2% to 3%. Sequenced: PBMCs or T cells enriched from blood (not recorded which). The receptors shown here come from a man in his fifties or sixties who had recovered from COVID-19.

The DNA of the CDR3 is TGTGCCAGCAGTTTATCCGGACAGTCCTATGGCTACACCTTC. Its translation: CASSLSGQSYGYTF. The chain couples TRBV27 to TRBJ1-2, with TRBD1 as a possible D gene (6 bases). Germline V gene lookup returns CDR1 MNHEY and CDR2 SMNVEV (reference sequence). Trimming cost V 0 bases and J 4 bases, with 9 bases left between them. CDR3 length: 14 amino acids.

The gene calls are TRBV3-1 (or the pseudogene TRBV3-2) and TRBJ2-7, with TRBD2 matching 7 bases. Germline CDR1 reads LGHDT; CDR2 reads YNNKEL (reference sequence). V dropped 3 bases and J dropped 3; count of bases not matched to a gene: 2. The length of the CDR3 is 13 residues. The CDR3 here is CASSQRTSYEQYF. DNA of the CDR3: TGTGCCAGCAGCCAGAGGACTAGCTACGAGCAGTACTTC.

This chain connects TRBV11-3 to TRBJ2-1; 9 positions match TRBD2. Unmatched junction bases numbered 6, after V lost 7 bases and J lost 5 bases. This CDR3 contains 14 residues. In germline, CDR1 is SGHNT, CDR2 YENEEA. In DNA, the CDR3 is TGTGCCAGCAACACTGGGACTAGCCACAATGAGCAGTTCTTC. Its protein product is CASNTGTSHNEQFF.

This clone was detected once. V is TRBV7-9 and J is TRBJ2-2; 10 bases match TRBD2. Germline CDR1 SEHNR, CDR2 FQNEAQ (reference sequence). The CDR3 has 15 residues. J was trimmed by 6 bases and V by 5 bases; bases with no gene match: 6. Written as DNA, the CDR3 is TGTGCCAGCAGCCTAATGAGCGGGAGGGCCGGGGAGCTGTTTTTT. Its translation: CASSLMSGRAGELFF.

This sequence joins TRBV2 and TRBJ2-7; D is possibly TRBD1 (6 bases). Per the germline V gene, CDR1 is SNHLY and CDR2 is FYNNEI. The CDR3 consists of 13 residues. Trimming removed 3 bases from V and 5 bases from J, with 11 bases in between. This CDR3 is CASSDQDRNEQYF. In DNA form, the CDR3 reads TGTGCCAGCAGTGATCAAGACAGGAACGAGCAGTACTTC.

CDR3 coding DNA: TGTGCCATCAGCCGCATCAAGGACAGCCCTAACTATGGCTACACCTTC. This sequence encodes CAISRIKDSPNYGYTF. The V gene is TRBV10-3, the J gene TRBJ1-2; D might be TRBD1 (6 bases). V was clipped by 6 bases and J by 0 bases, with 17 bases between them. Germline V gene sequence: CDR1 ENHRY, CDR2 SYGVKD. CDR3 length equals 16 residues.

V usage is TRBV18 and J usage is TRBJ1-2; D ambiguous. The CDR3 contains 17 residues. V shed 0 bases and J shed 4 bases, with 18 bases lying between them. CDR1 is KGHSH, CDR2 LQKENI, per germline. CDR3 loop: CASSPPEAGTSGYGYTF. CDR3 nucleotides: TGTGCCAGCTCACCACCGGAGGCAGGAACGAGCGGCTATGGCTACACCTTC.

The chain is built from TRBV5-5 and TRBJ1-4; possible D gene TRBD1, 6 bases. The germline V and J ends were trimmed by 0 bases and 6 bases, with 12 bases remaining between them. This CDR3 is 15 amino acids long. Germline V gene data show CDR1 as SGHKS and CDR2 as YYEKEE (reference sequence). The CDR3 is CASSLGQGQDEKLFF. The CDR3 bases are TGTGCCAGCAGCTTGGGGCAGGGGCAGGATGAAAAACTGTTTTTT. Complete variable domain (other parts from reference TRBV5-5 and TRBJ1-4): DAGVTQSPTHLIKTRGQQVTLRCSPISGHKSVSWYQQVLGQGPQFIFQYYEKEERGRGNFPDRFSARQFPNYSSELNVNALLLGDSALYLCASSLGQGQDEKLFFGSGTQLSVL.

This clone was observed a few times. V gene TRBV5-1 combines with J gene TRBJ2-2, with no clear D. The CDR3 contains 14 residues. V lost 0 bases, J lost 4 bases, and 7 bases lay in between. Germline CDR1 SGHRS, CDR2 YFSETQ. CDR3: CASSLGGRTGELFF. The CDR3 DNA reads TGCGCCAGCAGCTTGGGTGGGCGCACCGGGGAGCTGTTTTTT.

The J gene is TRBJ2-7, the V gene TRBV2, with TRBD2 matching 14 bases. J gave up 1 base and V 6 bases, and 23 bases lay outside the gene matches. The CDR3 loop spans 22 amino acids. CDR1 SNHLY and CDR2 FYNNEI come from the germline V gene. The CDR3, as DNA: TGTGCCAGCAGACCAAAGGGGTTTGGAGGACTAGCGGGGGGACCTGTATCCTACGAGCAGTACTTC. Translation gives CASRPKGFGGLAGGPVSYEQYF.

DNA for the CDR3: TGCGCCAGCAGCCAAGATTCCCTGCAGGGGTCCGGGGAGCTGTTTTTT. Its translation: CASSQDSLQGSGELFF. This chain joins TRBV4-1 and TRBJ2-2, with D tentatively TRBD1 (6 bases). The CDR3 runs to 16 residues. Trimming removed 0 bases from V and 6 bases from J, with 14 bases in between. Germline V gene data show CDR1 as MGHRA and CDR2 as YSYEKL.

This sequence joins TRBV10-3 and TRBJ1-5, with D unresolved. V lost 2 bases and J lost 3, with 5 bases in between. This CDR3 contains 13 residues. Germline-derived CDR1 and CDR2 are ENHRY and SYGVKD. CDR3 residues: CAISEQSNQPQHF. The CDR3 DNA reads TGTGCCATCAGTGAGCAATCCAATCAGCCCCAGCATTTT.

A note on this clone: This specimen includes other DNA sequences encoding the same CDR3. CDR3 residues: CASSVASSGNEQFF. In DNA form, the CDR3 reads TGTGCCAGCAGCGTAGCATCCTCGGGCAATGAGCAGTTCTTC. The chain uses TRBV9 and TRBJ2-1; the D is unclear. Germline values: CDR1 SGDLS, CDR2 YYNGEE. This CDR3 is built from 14 residues. The ends were cut back, 0 bases at V and 6 bases at J, with 10 bases in the middle. Supplemented by reference TRBV9 and TRBJ2-1, the full variable domain reads DSGVTQTPKHLITATGQRVTLRCSPRSGDLSVYWYQQSLDQGLQFLIQYYNGEERAKGNILERFSAQQFPDLHSELNLSSLELGDSALYFCASSVASSGNEQFFGPGTRLTVL.

This chain links TRBV5-6 with TRBJ2-5, with a possible D match to TRBD1 (6 bases). Germline V lookup: CDR1 SGHDT, CDR2 YYEEEE. Deletions cut 4 bases from V and 5 bases from J, with 12 bases between. The CDR3 contains 13 residues. For the CDR3, the DNA is TGTGCCAGCAGCGCCACAGGGAAGGAGACCCAGTACTTC. Translation gives CASSATGKETQYF.

This chain connects TRBV27 to TRBJ2-7; TRBD2 matches 14 bases. Germline trimming cut 4 bases from V and 3 bases from J; bases unmatched to any gene: 5. Germline CDR1 reads MNHEY; CDR2 reads SMNVEV (reference sequence). This CDR3 spans 16 amino acids. In DNA form, the CDR3 reads TGTGCCAGCAGTTCGGGACTAGCGGGAGCCGTCTACGAGCAGTACTTC. Protein product: CASSSGLAGAVYEQYF.

This chain connects TRBV7-9 to TRBJ2-3; D possibly corresponds to TRBD2 (5 bases). Trimming took 5 bases from V and 0 from J, leaving 9 bases between them. CDR1 is SEHNR and CDR2 is FQNEAQ in the germline V gene (reference sequence). The CDR3 has 14 amino acids. The CDR3 bases are TGTGCCAGCAGCACCGGGGTTAGCACAGATACGCAGTATTTT. It is translated as CASSTGVSTDTQYF.

This clone has only a few counts. The CDR3 nucleotides read TGTGCCAGCAGCCCCCATTCCGGCGAGCAGTACTTC. Protein product: CASSPHSGEQYF. V is TRBV11-2 and J is TRBJ2-7; D is unclear. The V end lost 5 bases, the J end lost 6 bases, and 11 bases lay between the germline ends. The CDR3 extends over 12 amino acids. Germline-derived CDR1 and CDR2 are SGHAT and FQNNGV.

The chain recombines TRBV15 with TRBJ2-1; tentatively, D is TRBD2 (5 bases). The germline CDR1 and CDR2 sequences are LNHNV and YYDKDF (reference sequence). The ends were cut back, 0 bases at V and 9 bases at J, with 12 bases in the middle. The CDR3 has 14 amino acids. The CDR3 is CATSRDRGFVEQFF. The DNA of the CDR3 is TGTGCCACCAGCAGAGATCGGGGTTTTGTTGAGCAGTTCTTC.

The J gene is TRBJ1-1, the V gene TRBV9; a weak D match, TRBD1 (5 bases). Trimming pared 3 bases from V and 2 bases from J, leaving 17 bases between. The CDR3 spans 16 residues. Germline CDR1 SGDLS, CDR2 YYNGEE. The CDR3 bases are TGTGCCAGCAGCGGAGAACGGGGGAAAGTAAACACTGAAGCTTTCTTT. Protein: CASSGERGKVNTEAFF. Variable domain in full (rest from reference TRBV9 and TRBJ1-1): DSGVTQTPKHLITATGQRVTLRCSPRSGDLSVYWYQQSLDQGLQFLIQYYNGEERAKGNILERFSAQQFPDLHSELNLSSLELGDSALYFCASSGERGKVNTEAFFGQGTRLTVV.

The chain recombines TRBV19 with TRBJ2-7; 14 bases are a match to TRBD2. This CDR3 spans 15 amino acids. Germline-derived CDR1 and CDR2 are LNHDA and SQIVND (reference sequence). Losses at the gene ends were 4 bases for V and 3 bases for J; bases not matched to a gene: 2. The chain's CDR3 is CASSTGLAGVYEQYF. In DNA form, the CDR3 reads TGTGCCAGTAGTACGGGACTAGCGGGAGTCTACGAGCAGTACTTC.

The chain joins TRBV11-3 to TRBJ2-7; no firm D call. The CDR3 extends over 13 amino acids. V lost 5 bases, J lost 3 bases, and 11 bases lay in between. The germline gives CDR1 SGHNT, CDR2 YENEEA. The CDR3 spells CASSQGDGYEQYF. CDR3 nucleotide sequence: TGTGCCAGCAGCCAAGGAGACGGCTACGAGCAGTACTTC.

This sequence joins TRBV30 and TRBJ1-2; possible D gene TRBD1, 6 bases. Trimming shortened V by 3 bases and J by 9 bases, and 14 bases separated the two germline ends. The CDR3 runs to 12 residues. CDR1 is GTSNPN and CDR2 is SVGIG in the germline V gene (reference sequence). DNA of the CDR3: TGTGCCTGGAGCCTTAACAGGGTTAGCTACACCTTC. Protein sequence: CAWSLNRVSYTF.

This clone was seen a few times. The CDR3 DNA sequence: TGTGCCAGCAGCAGTTTCTTACCAGGGGGGTCTTACGAGCAGTACTTC. Translating gives CASSSFLPGGSYEQYF. The rearrangement uses TRBV5-5 and TRBJ2-7; possibly TRBD1 for D (7 bases). The CDR3 loop spans 16 amino acids. V gave up 4 bases and J gave up 4 bases, with 21 bases separating them. In germline, CDR1 is SGHKS, CDR2 YYEKEE (reference sequence).

This rearrangement joins TRBV5-4 to TRBJ1-4; D possibly corresponds to TRBD1 (5 bases). There are 16 residues in the CDR3. Trimming cost V 2 bases and J 3 bases, with 14 bases left between them. The germline gives CDR1 SGHNT, CDR2 YYREEE (reference sequence). The CDR3 DNA reads as TGTGCCAGCAGCTTAAGCCAGGGTCGGGCTAATGAAAAACTGTTTTTT. Protein sequence: CASSLSQGRANEKLFF.

V and J are TRBV30 and TRBJ1-1, with D unresolved. In germline, CDR1 is GTSNPN, CDR2 SVGIG (reference sequence). The CDR3 runs 13 residues. The V end was cut by 0 bases, the J end by 4 bases, with 9 bases between. The CDR3 is CAWSVKGATEAFF. In DNA form, the CDR3 reads TGTGCCTGGAGTGTAAAGGGAGCCACTGAAGCTTTCTTT. Supplemented by reference TRBV30 and TRBJ1-1, the full variable domain reads SQTIHQWPATLVQPVGSPLSLECTVEGTSNPNLYWYRQAAGRGLQLLFYSVGIGQISSEVPQNLSASRPQDRQFILSSKKLLLSDSGFYLCAWSVKGATEAFFGQGTRLTVV.

This sequence joins TRBV18 and TRBJ1-3; D is perhaps TRBD1 (5 bases). There are 13 residues in the CDR3. Trimming cost V 5 bases and J 3 bases, with 8 bases left between them. Germline V CDR1 and CDR2: KGHSH, LQKENI. The CDR3 loop reads CASSTTDGNTIYF. The CDR3 bases are TGTGCCAGCTCAACGACAGATGGAAACACCATATATTTT.

The gene calls are TRBV19 and TRBJ2-1, with TRBD2 matching over 12 bases. The trim removed 6 bases at V and 4 bases at J, leaving 4 bases unmatched. This CDR3 contains 15 residues. Germline V gene data show CDR1 as LNHDA and CDR2 as SQIVND (reference sequence). This CDR3 is CASSPGTSGYNEQFF. DNA for the CDR3: TGTGCCAGTAGCCCCGGGACTAGCGGGTACAATGAGCAGTTCTTC. Filled out from reference TRBV19 and TRBJ2-1, the complete variable domain reads DGGITQSPKYLFRKEGQNVTLSCEQNLNHDAMYWYRQDPGQGLRLIYYSQIVNDFQKGDIAEGYSVSREKKESFPLTVTSAQKNPTAFYLCASSPGTSGYNEQFFGPGTRLTVL.

The chain is built from TRBV5-4 and TRBJ1-1; TRBD1 matches at 10 bases. Trimming took 3 bases from V and 0 from J; bases not matched to a gene: 8. CDR3 size: 17 residues. Germline V gene lookup returns CDR1 SGHNT and CDR2 YYREEE (reference sequence). The CDR3 here is CASSSPADRGLNTEAFF. In nucleotides, the CDR3 is TGTGCCAGCAGCTCCCCAGCGGACAGGGGGTTGAACACTGAAGCTTTCTTT.

The rearrangement uses TRBV25-1 and TRBJ1-1; D remains unclear. Germline CDR1 and CDR2: MGHDK and SYGVNS. The CDR3 length is 13 residues. V lost 0 bases and J lost 3, with 5 bases in between. The CDR3: CASSEYTDTEAFF. The CDR3, as DNA: TGTGCCAGCAGTGAATACACAGACACTGAAGCTTTCTTT.

This sequence joins TRBV18 and TRBJ1-1; D may be TRBD1 (5 bases). Germline CDR1 and CDR2: KGHSH and LQKENI. The CDR3 consists of 14 residues. Trimming stripped 2 bases from V and 8 bases from J, with 15 bases between. CDR3 protein: CASSPVGGGGEAFF. The CDR3 DNA reads TGTGCCAGCTCACCAGTCGGCGGTGGGGGGGAAGCTTTCTTT. The full variable domain, in which reference TRBV18 and TRBJ1-1 provide the parts outside the CDR3, is NAGVMQNPRHLVRRRGQEARLRCSPMKGHSHVYWYRQLPEEGLKFMVYLQKENIIDESGMPKERFSAEFPKEGPSILRIQQVVRGDSAAYFCASSPVGGGGEAFFGQGTRLTVV.

CDR3 DNA sequence: TGTGCCAGCAGCGCGATAGGCGGGGAGGGGACTGAAGCTTTCTTT. It specifies CASSAIGGEGTEAFF. This chain connects TRBV11-3 to TRBJ1-1, with D possibly TRBD1 on 5 matching bases. Between the trimmed V and J ends, which lost 5 bases and 5 bases, there was a span of 18 bases. The CDR3 sequence is 15 residues long. Germline V gene lookup returns CDR1 SGHNT and CDR2 YENEEA.

This clone came up once. The chain couples TRBV5-8 to TRBJ2-7; 12 positions match TRBD2. The V gene end was trimmed by 4 bases and the J gene end by 6 bases; junction bases not matched to a gene: 5. Germline loops: CDR1 SGHTS, CDR2 YDEGEE. The CDR3 extends over 14 amino acids. Here the CDR3 DNA reads TGTGCCAGCAGCCGGACTAGCGGGAAGTTCGAGCAGTACTTC. Translated: CASSRTSGKFEQYF. The full variable domain, its missing parts supplied by reference TRBV5-8 and TRBJ2-7, is EAGVTQSPTHLIKTRGQQATLRCSPISGHTSVYWYQQALGLGLQFLLWYDEGEERNRGNFPPRFSGRQFPNYSSELNVNALELEDSALYLCASSRTSGKFEQYFGPGTRLTVT.